Following are 18 T cell receptor beta chains from one sample sequenced in a study of blood T cell repertoires in COVID-19. Repertoires were generated with immunoSEQ multiplex PCR, while TCRdb's copy carries only in-frame clones and drops some. Among about 320,000 clones listed, roughly 90% were seen once. Source material: peripheral blood. The receptor source for this set is a man aged 18 to 30 who had recovered from COVID-19.

Of note for this clone: Other nucleotide sequences from this sample produce the same CDR3. The genes are TRBV7-8 and TRBJ1-5, with D possibly TRBD1 on 6 matching bases. The CDR3 runs 14 residues. With 5 bases removed from V and 1 base from J, the gap between germline ends came to 9 bases. Germline-derived CDR1 and CDR2 are SGHVS and FQNEAQ. Here the CDR3 reads CASSLQGSNQPQHF. CDR3 sequence (DNA): TGTGCCAGCAGCCTACAGGGAAGCAATCAGCCCCAGCATTTT.

V usage is TRBV6-2 or TRBV6-3 and J usage is TRBJ2-7; TRBD1 matches 10 bases. CDR3 length: 15 residues. J lost 2 bases, V lost 1 base, and 2 bases had no gene match. The V gene's germline CDR1 is MNHEY and CDR2 SVGEGT. CDR3 protein: CASSYYGTGAYEQYF. The CDR3 DNA reads as TGTGCCAGCAGTTACTACGGGACAGGGGCCTACGAGCAGTACTTC.

The chain employs TRBV9 and TRBJ2-7; 8 bases line up with TRBD1. Germline V gene sequence: CDR1 SGDLS, CDR2 YYNGEE. This CDR3 is 14 amino acids long. Trimming took 4 bases from V and 3 from J; bases not matched to a gene: 6. CDR3 protein: CASSSDRENYEQYF. Written as DNA, the CDR3 is TGTGCCAGCAGCTCGGACAGGGAGAACTACGAGCAGTACTTC.

J is TRBJ2-5 and V is TRBV24-1; 12 positions agree with TRBD2. Germline V gene sequence: CDR1 KGHDR, CDR2 SFDVKD. V gave up 3 bases and J gave up 4 bases; unmatched junction bases: 2. The CDR3 is made up of 15 amino acids. As DNA, the CDR3 is TGTGCCACCAGTGATGGACTAGCGGGGCGAGAGACCCAGTACTTC. This gives the protein CATSDGLAGRETQYF.

The chain links TRBV7-6 to TRBJ1-1; D perhaps matches TRBD1 (5 bases). This CDR3 comprises 15 residues. V lost 5 bases and J lost 1, with 14 bases in between. The germline CDR1 and CDR2 sequences are SGHVS and FNYEAQ. CDR3 sequence (DNA): TGTGCCAGCAGCCCTGGTTGGGGGGGGAACACTGAAGCTTTCTTT. Encoded protein: CASSPGWGGNTEAFF.

Here the CDR3 reads CASSLGWGAEAFF. CDR3 sequence (DNA): TGTGCCAGCAGCTTGGGGTGGGGGGCTGAAGCTTTCTTT. The chain joins TRBV7-2 to TRBJ1-1, with a weak D call TRBD1 (5 bases). Trimming stripped 3 bases from V and 6 bases from J, with 11 bases between. The CDR3 loop spans 13 amino acids. The germline CDR1 and CDR2 sequences are SGHTA and FQGNSA.

V and J are TRBV29-1 and TRBJ2-1; perhaps TRBD1 as D (6 bases). Germline CDR1 is SQVTM and CDR2 is ANQGSEA. The CDR3 length is 13 residues. V lost 1 base, J lost 8 bases, and 12 bases lay in between. CDR3 bases: TGCAGCGTTGAAGTGGGCCAGGGGCATGAGCAGTTCTTC. Translating it yields CSVEVGQGHEQFF.

The chain carries TRBV6-5 and TRBJ2-7; 7 bases match TRBD1. The CDR3 totals 14 residues. CDR1 and CDR2 (germline): MNHEY, SVGAGI. V was clipped by 2 bases and J by 3 bases; unmatched bases: 4. The CDR3 is CASSYRQGNYEQYF. The CDR3 DNA follows: TGTGCCAGCAGTTACCGACAGGGAAACTACGAGCAGTACTTC.

This clone has only a few counts. The V gene is TRBV18, the J gene TRBJ2-1; perhaps TRBD2 as D (5 bases). Trimming pared 4 bases from V and 4 bases from J, leaving 17 bases between. This CDR3 contains 16 residues. Germline V gives CDR1 KGHSH, CDR2 LQKENI. CDR3 residues: CASSRAGSRRYNEQFF. For the CDR3, the DNA is TGTGCCAGCTCACGGGCCGGGTCCAGGAGGTACAATGAGCAGTTCTTC.

V and J are TRBV9 and TRBJ1-4, with 7 nucleotides matching TRBD1. The V gene's germline CDR1 is SGDLS and CDR2 YYNGEE. This CDR3 has 16 residues. V gave up 0 bases and J gave up 8 bases; unmatched junction bases: 10. CDR3: CASSVGIRDSGEKLFF. In DNA, the CDR3 is TGTGCCAGCAGCGTAGGGATCCGGGACAGTGGGGAAAAACTGTTTTTT.

This sequence joins TRBV14 and TRBJ1-1; D is possibly TRBD1 (6 bases). Germline CDR1 SGHDN, CDR2 FVKESK. The ends were cut back, 3 bases at V and 3 bases at J, with 8 bases in the middle. There are 13 residues in the CDR3. The CDR3 loop reads CASSHAGDTEAFF. The CDR3, as DNA: TGTGCCAGCAGCCACGCAGGGGACACTGAAGCTTTCTTT.

The chain is built from TRBV4-1 and TRBJ2-7; a weak D match, TRBD2 (6 bases). CDR3 length: 16 amino acids. Deletions cut 0 bases from V and 13 bases from J, with 25 bases between. Germline V lookup: CDR1 MGHRA, CDR2 YSYEKL. In nucleotides, the CDR3 is TGCGCCAGCAGCCAAGATTGGGCCGGGTGGGGAGGCCCGGATTACTTC. It encodes CASSQDWAGWGGPDYF.

This clone was picked up one time. The chain couples TRBV12-3 or TRBV12-4 to TRBJ1-2; D gene unclear. The CDR3 runs to 13 residues. V lost 3 bases and J 3 bases, leaving 8 bases between the germline ends. In nucleotides, the CDR3 is TGTGCCAGCAGTTTGACGGGGTACTATGGCTACACCTTC. It translates to CASSLTGYYGYTF.

This chain joins TRBV11-2 and TRBJ2-7, with a possible D match to TRBD1 (5 bases). This CDR3 spans 15 amino acids. Germline assignment: CDR1 SGHAT and CDR2 FQNNGV. V lost 1 base, J lost 3 bases, and 13 bases lay in between. CDR3 coding DNA: TGTGCCAGCAGCTTAGCATGGGGCGAAAACTACGAGCAGTACTTC. This translates into CASSLAWGENYEQYF.

V gene TRBV6-5 combines with J gene TRBJ2-3; D gene ambiguous. Trimming removed 6 bases at V and 2 bases at J, with 12 bases between. Germline V gives CDR1 MNHEY, CDR2 SVGAGI. The length of the CDR3 is 14 residues. The CDR3 loop is CASRRNSYTDTQYF. In nucleotides, the CDR3 is TGTGCCAGCAGACGGAACAGTTACACAGATACGCAGTATTTT.

The V gene is TRBV5-1, the J gene TRBJ2-7; D perhaps matches TRBD2 (6 bases). The germline gives CDR1 SGHRS, CDR2 YFSETQ. CDR3 length equals 16 residues. The V and J ends lost 0 bases and 0 bases respectively, with 13 bases between them. The CDR3 coding sequence is TGCGCCAGCAGCTTGGCTGCGGGGCGGGTCTCCTACGAGCAGTACTTC. This gives the protein CASSLAAGRVSYEQYF. The full variable domain, its missing parts supplied by reference TRBV5-1 and TRBJ2-7, is KAGVTQTPRYLIKTRGQQVTLSCSPISGHRSVSWYQQTPGQGLQFLFEYFSETQRNKGNFPGRFSGRQFSNSRSEMNVSTLELGDSALYLCASSLAAGRVSYEQYFGPGTRLTVT.

The chain recombines TRBV18 with TRBJ1-5; 7 nucleotides line up with TRBD1. The CDR3 totals 15 residues. With 2 bases clipped from V and 3 bases from J, the junction kept 4 bases outside the gene matches. CDR1 and CDR2 (germline): KGHSH, LQKENI. The CDR3 nucleotides are TGTGCCAGCTCACCAAGGGACAGTTACAATCAGCCCCAGCATTTT. It specifies CASSPRDSYNQPQHF.

A single count supports this clone. The V call is TRBV19, the J call TRBJ1-2; 8 nucleotides align to TRBD1. CDR3 length: 13 amino acids. Trimming took 6 bases from V and 7 from J; bases not matched to a gene: 7. Germline V gene lookup returns CDR1 LNHDA and CDR2 SQIVND (reference sequence). CDR3 nucleotides: TGTGCCAGTAGCTTCGGACAGGGCATTGGCTACACCTTC. Translated: CASSFGQGIGYTF.